The TCR beta chain described here comes from a study of early T cells in non-severe SARS-CoV-2 infection. TCRdb re-derived calls from the 5' RACE reads in MiXCR, one entry per CDR3 protein. The table has about 64,000 distinct CDR3 sequences, less than 5% seen once. With 5 bases removed from V and 5 bases from J, the gap between germline ends came to 12 bases. In germline, CDR1 is SEHNR, CDR2 FQNEAQ (reference sequence). The CDR3 extends over 14 amino acids. The sample consisted of whole blood. The sequence derives from an adult who was a healthcare worker with PCR-confirmed SARS-CoV-2 infection or an uninfected control (not recorded which). The chain uses TRBV7-9 and TRBJ1-4; a weak D match, TRBD1 (5 bases). CDR3 in amino acids: CASSKPRGNEKLFF. Written as DNA, the CDR3 is TGTGCCAGCAGCAAGCCTCGGGGGAATGAAAAACTGTTTTTT.